Listed here are 32 T cell receptor beta chains from one sample, sequenced in a study of early T cells in non-severe SARS-CoV-2 infection. TCRdb reprocessed the 5' RACE reads via MiXCR and lists one record per CDR3 protein. The table records around 49,000 distinct CDR3 sequences, roughly 11% of them present only once. The specimen was whole blood. The source of these receptors is an adult who was a healthcare worker with PCR-confirmed SARS-CoV-2 infection or an uninfected control (not recorded which).

About this clonotype itself: A read error is possible here, since a much larger clone lies one base away. The J gene is TRBJ1-1, the V gene TRBV18; D remains unclear. The CDR3 is 13 amino acids. Germline-derived CDR1 and CDR2 are KGHSH and LQKENI. The V and J ends lost 8 bases and 4 bases respectively, with 14 bases between them. The CDR3 here is CASAHPAVTEAFF. CDR3 nucleotide sequence: TGTGCCAGCGCTCACCCGGCGGTCACTGAAGCTTTCTTT.

This clonotype came up a few times. The chain carries TRBV27 and TRBJ2-1, with 12 bases fitting TRBD2. From germline, CDR1 is MNHEY and CDR2 SMNVEV (reference sequence). This CDR3 has 14 amino acids. V shed 5 bases, J shed 5 bases, and the junction held 1 base outside the gene matches. This chain's CDR3 is CASSGLAGNNEQFF. DNA for the CDR3: TGTGCCAGCAGTGGACTAGCGGGAAACAATGAGCAGTTCTTC.

About this clonotype itself: This may come from a read error, since a much larger clone is one base off. The chain uses TRBV20-1 and TRBJ2-1, with 10 bases that match TRBD1. Germline-derived CDR1 and CDR2 are DFQATT and SNEGSKA (reference sequence). The CDR3 length is 16 residues. CDR3 region: CRARHFRDRGSVEQFF. The CDR3 coding sequence is TGCCGTGCCAGGCATTTCAGGGACAGGGGTTCTGTTGAGCAGTTCTTC.

The DNA of the CDR3 is TGTGCCAGCAGCTTGTCCAGGGGCCTCCGGGGCTACGAGCAGTACTTC. It is translated as CASSLSRGLRGYEQYF. The V gene is TRBV5-5, the J gene TRBJ2-7, with a possible D match to TRBD1 (6 bases). The germline V gene encodes CDR1 SGHKS and CDR2 YYEKEE (reference sequence). V was pared by 1 base and J by 3 bases, with 17 bases between. The CDR3 runs to 16 residues. The whole variable domain, filled in from reference TRBV5-5 and TRBJ2-7, reads DAGVTQSPTHLIKTRGQQVTLRCSPISGHKSVSWYQQVLGQGPQFIFQYYEKEERGRGNFPDRFSARQFPNYSSELNVNALLLGDSALYLCASSLSRGLRGYEQYFGPGTRLTVT.

The table lists this clonotype with many counts. The CDR3 DNA reads as TGTGCCAGCAGCCCCAGGACTAGCGGGAGGGTACATGAGCAGTTCTTC. It encodes CASSPRTSGRVHEQFF. This chain links TRBV5-4 with TRBJ2-1; 15 positions agree with TRBD2. CDR3 size: 16 residues. Unmatched junction bases numbered 7, after V lost 4 bases and J lost 8 bases. CDR1 and CDR2 from the germline V gene are SGHNT and YYREEE (reference sequence). Supplemented by reference TRBV5-4 and TRBJ2-1, the full variable domain reads ETGVTQSPTHLIKTRGQQVTLRCSSQSGHNTVSWYQQALGQGPQFIFQYYREEENGRGNFPPRFSGLQFPNYSSELNVNALELDDSALYLCASSPRTSGRVHEQFFGPGTRLTVL.

The V gene is TRBV20-1, the J gene TRBJ1-2, with D perhaps matching TRBD1 (5 bases). Per germline, CDR1 DFQATT and CDR2 SNEGSKA (reference sequence). The CDR3 runs to 11 residues. The DNA of the CDR3 is TGCAGCAACCGGGACGGCTATGGCTACACCTTC. It specifies CSNRDGYGYTF.

This sequence joins TRBV28 and TRBJ2-7; TRBD1 agrees at 8 bases. From germline, CDR1 is MDHEN and CDR2 SYDVKM. The CDR3 is 15 residues long. The V and J ends lost 1 base and 2 bases, in that order; junction bases with no gene match: 4. CDR3 amino acids: CASSLFGQGAYEQYF. CDR3 in DNA: TGTGCCAGCAGTTTATTCGGACAGGGCGCCTACGAGCAGTACTTC.

V gene TRBV20-1 combines with J gene TRBJ2-7; 7 positions match TRBD2. The CDR3 has 14 residues. Germline CDR1 reads DFQATT; CDR2 reads SNEGSKA (reference sequence). Losses at the gene ends were 6 bases for V and 2 bases for J; bases not matched to a gene: 10. The CDR3 loop reads CSASPAGETYEQYF. CDR3 sequence (DNA): TGCAGTGCCTCTCCGGCGGGAGAAACCTACGAGCAGTACTTC.

This clonotype was seen a few times. V usage is TRBV21-1 and J usage is TRBJ2-7; the table's TRBD2 call for D was not verified on the DNA. TRBV21-1 is a pseudogene segment. This CDR3 is built from 12 residues. The CDR3 is CLGLAVSYEQYF. The CDR3 nucleotides are TGCCTGGGACTAGCGGTCTCCTACGAGCAGTACTTC.

The chain couples TRBV7-2 to TRBJ2-3, with TRBD1 as a possible D gene (5 bases). CDR1 and CDR2 from the germline V gene are SGHTA and FQGNSA. The CDR3 extends over 17 amino acids. The V end lost 3 bases, the J end lost 5 bases, and 21 bases lay between the germline ends. The CDR3 loop reads CASSLAIRQPLGDTQYF. In DNA form, the CDR3 reads TGTGCCAGCAGCTTGGCGATTAGACAGCCCCTCGGAGATACGCAGTATTTT.

This clonotype was counted between two and nine times. The V and J genes are TRBV4-1 and TRBJ2-1, with D perhaps TRBD1 or TRBD2 (7 bases each). The CDR3 length is 17 residues. The V end was cut by 0 bases, the J end by 7 bases, with 19 bases between. The germline CDR1 and CDR2 sequences are MGHRA and YSYEKL. The CDR3 nucleotides are TGCGCCAGCAGCCAAGATCCCCAGGGGGAGGGTCGGAATGAGCAGTTCTTC. Amino acid sequence: CASSQDPQGEGRNEQFF.

The CDR3: CASSLLVGGRQYF. Written as DNA, the CDR3 is TGCGCCAGCAGCTTGTTGGTAGGGGGCAGGCAGTACTTC. The genes are TRBV5-1 and TRBJ2-7, with 7 bases aligning to TRBD1. The CDR3 has 13 amino acids. Germline CDR1 and CDR2: SGHRS and YFSETQ. V shed 1 base and J 9 bases; nucleotides not matched to a gene: 7. Supplemented by reference TRBV5-1 and TRBJ2-7, the full variable domain reads KAGVTQTPRYLIKTRGQQVTLSCSPISGHRSVSWYQQTPGQGLQFLFEYFSETQRNKGNFPGRFSGRQFSNSRSEMNVSTLELGDSALYLCASSLLVGGRQYFGPGTRLTVT.

This clonotype was recorded at least ten times. V gene TRBV6-5 combines with J gene TRBJ2-7; 8 nucleotides align to TRBD2. CDR3 size: 14 residues. With V trimmed by 10 bases and J by 2 bases, 10 bases remained unmatched. Per germline, CDR1 MNHEY and CDR2 SVGAGI. The CDR3 DNA is TGTGCCACGCGCACCGGGGGGGGACCCTACGAGCAGTACTTC. Protein product: CATRTGGGPYEQYF.

This clonotype appeared many times. The CDR3 loop is CASSIALRANEAFF. The CDR3 region has the DNA TGTGCCAGTAGTATAGCTCTCCGGGCAAATGAAGCTTTCTTT. The chain uses TRBV19 and TRBJ1-1; D uncertain. CDR1 is LNHDA, CDR2 SQIVND, per germline (reference sequence). With 1 base removed from V and 7 bases from J, the gap between germline ends came to 13 bases. This CDR3 has 14 amino acids.

This clonotype appeared a few times. The rearrangement uses TRBV20-1 and TRBJ1-5; 7 bases are shared with TRBD1. Germline values: CDR1 DFQATT, CDR2 SNEGSKA (reference sequence). Trimming at V came to 7 bases and at J to 0 bases, leaving 9 bases not matched to a gene. The CDR3 consists of 15 residues. The CDR3 reads CSVQGTVYSNQPQHF. The CDR3 DNA follows: TGCAGTGTACAGGGGACAGTTTATAGCAATCAGCCCCAGCATTTT.

This clonotype was seen many times. This chain connects TRBV2 to TRBJ1-1; D unresolved. This CDR3 comprises 14 residues. The germline V gene has CDR1 SNHLY and CDR2 FYNNEI. Trimming took 4 bases from V and 3 from J, leaving 12 bases between them. CDR3 coding DNA: TGTGCCAGCAGTGTATTCGAAGTTGACACTGAAGCTTTCTTT. This sequence encodes CASSVFEVDTEAFF.

The table lists this clonotype with a few counts. V usage is TRBV5-5 and J usage is TRBJ2-7; D is unclear. Germline CDR1 is SGHKS and CDR2 is YYEKEE (reference sequence). The CDR3 is 12 amino acids. Trimming pared 2 bases from V and 4 bases from J, leaving 7 bases between. DNA for the CDR3: TGTGCCAGCAGCTTTAATGCTTACGAGCAGTACTTC. Translating it yields CASSFNAYEQYF.

This clonotype appeared a few times. The rearrangement links TRBV12-3 or TRBV12-4 to TRBJ2-3, with TRBD2 as a possible D gene (6 bases). The CDR3 loop spans 15 amino acids. The V gene lost 3 bases and the J gene lost 2 bases, with 12 bases spanning the gap. The CDR3 region has the DNA TGTGCCAGCAGTTTGACCGGGAGACCCACAGATACGCAGTATTTT. It is translated as CASSLTGRPTDTQYF.

The chain couples TRBV5-1 to TRBJ2-1, with 10 bases identical to TRBD2. CDR1 and CDR2 (germline): SGHRS, YFSETQ. There are 13 residues in the CDR3. V shed 0 bases and J 15 bases; nucleotides not matched to a gene: 6. The CDR3 is CASSLELAGLMFF. As DNA, the CDR3 is TGCGCCAGCAGCTTGGAACTAGCGGGATTGATGTTCTTC.

This clonotype was counted at least ten times. The J gene is TRBJ2-3, the V gene TRBV20-1; D is uncertain. The CDR3 has 15 residues. V lost 0 bases, J lost 0 bases, and 10 bases lay in between. The germline V gene encodes CDR1 DFQATT and CDR2 SNEGSKA (reference sequence). CDR3 protein: CSARDPGASTDTQYF. For the CDR3, the DNA is TGCAGTGCTAGAGATCCAGGCGCGAGCACAGATACGCAGTATTTT.

This chain uses TRBV10-3 with TRBJ1-1; no firm D call. Trimming left V 3 bases short and J 2 bases short, with 10 bases between. CDR1 and CDR2 (germline): ENHRY, SYGVKD. The CDR3 has 14 residues. This CDR3 is CAISEFLGNTEAFF. CDR3 nucleotides: TGTGCCATCAGTGAATTTTTGGGAAACACTGAAGCTTTCTTT.

The chain has TRBV3-1 and TRBJ1-2; D remains unclear. The length of the CDR3 is 14 residues. Deletions cut 4 bases from V and 4 bases from J, with 13 bases between. Germline CDR1 LGHDT, CDR2 YNNKEL (reference sequence). Written as DNA, the CDR3 is TGTGCCAGCAGCCTGGGCACCGGTGCCTATGGCTACACCTTC. Translated: CASSLGTGAYGYTF.

This clonotype was picked up many times. This chain links TRBV5-5 with TRBJ1-5; D gene ambiguous. This CDR3 has 15 amino acids. The germline V gene has CDR1 SGHKS and CDR2 YYEKEE (reference sequence). Trimming took off 3 bases at V and 2 bases at J, with 12 bases between the two ends. CDR3 DNA sequence: TGTGCCAGCAGCTCATCCCCGGGCCGCAATCAGCCCCAGCATTTT. Amino acids: CASSSSPGRNQPQHF. Using reference TRBV5-5 and TRBJ1-5 for the parts outside the CDR3, the full variable domain is DAGVTQSPTHLIKTRGQQVTLRCSPISGHKSVSWYQQVLGQGPQFIFQYYEKEERGRGNFPDRFSARQFPNYSSELNVNALLLGDSALYLCASSSSPGRNQPQHFGDGTRLSIL.

This clonotype has more than one count but fewer than ten. The chain couples TRBV7-6 to TRBJ2-3; maybe TRBD1 (6 bases). The CDR3 sequence is 16 residues long. Trimming shortened V by 4 bases and J by 0 bases, and 14 bases separated the two germline ends. CDR1 and CDR2 (germline): SGHVS, FNYEAQ. CDR3 amino acids: CASSSQQGFSTDTQYF. DNA for the CDR3: TGTGCCAGCAGCTCCCAACAGGGTTTTAGCACAGATACGCAGTATTTT.

This clonotype was detected ten times or more. The chain combines TRBV6-2 or TRBV6-3 with TRBJ2-5, with 9 bases lining up with TRBD2. The CDR3 runs 14 residues. CDR1 MNHEY and CDR2 SVGEGT come from the germline V gene. V was clipped by 5 bases and J by 5 bases; unmatched bases: 6. The CDR3 nucleotides are TGTGCCAGCAGTGCAGGGACTAGCTCTGAGACCCAGTACTTC. It encodes CASSAGTSSETQYF.

The J gene is TRBJ2-3, the V gene TRBV29-1; 10 positions match TRBD1. CDR1 and CDR2 from the germline V gene are SQVTM and ANQGSEA. This CDR3 contains 16 residues. With V trimmed by 4 bases and J by 0 bases, 7 bases remained unmatched. The CDR3 bases are TGCAGCGTTGTTAGCAGACAGGGGGCTAGCACAGATACGCAGTATTTT. Translation gives CSVVSRQGASTDTQYF.

This clonotype was observed at least ten times. The V call is TRBV7-2, the J call TRBJ2-1; a weak D match, TRBD1 (6 bases). CDR1 is SGHTA, CDR2 FQGNSA, per germline. Trimming shortened V by 4 bases and J by 7 bases, and 20 bases separated the two germline ends. The CDR3 has 16 amino acids. Here the CDR3 reads CASSYRGQTFFNEQFF. The CDR3 DNA reads TGTGCCAGCAGCTATAGAGGACAGACCTTCTTTAATGAGCAGTTCTTC.

This clonotype came up many times. J is TRBJ2-1 and V is TRBV7-3, with no clear D. Germline V CDR1 and CDR2: SGHTA, FQGTGA. The V and J ends lost 2 bases and 7 bases respectively, with 15 bases between them. This CDR3 contains 15 residues. Here the CDR3 reads CASSLDQGIQNEQFF. Written as DNA, the CDR3 is TGTGCCAGCAGCTTAGATCAAGGGATTCAAAATGAGCAGTTCTTC.

Many counts were recorded for this clonotype. The chain employs TRBV5-1 and TRBJ2-7; TRBD2 agrees at 10 bases. The germline V gene encodes CDR1 SGHRS and CDR2 YFSETQ. The CDR3 is 13 residues long. V gave up 5 bases and J gave up 2 bases; unmatched junction bases: 1. CDR3 nucleotides: TGCGCCAGCAGTACTAGCGGGACCTACGAGCAGTACTTC. It specifies CASSTSGTYEQYF.

The CDR3 DNA follows: TGTGCCAGCAGTTTTGGGGACTCTGGAAACACCATATATTTT. This sequence encodes CASSFGDSGNTIYF. The rearrangement links TRBV28 to TRBJ1-3; D not resolved. Germline V CDR1 and CDR2: MDHEN, SYDVKM. V shed 3 bases and J shed 0 bases, with 6 bases lying between them. This CDR3 has 14 amino acids. The full variable domain, rest sourced from reference TRBV28 and TRBJ1-3, is DVKVTQSSRYLVKRTGEKVFLECVQDMDHENMFWYRQDPGLGLRLIYFSYDVKMKEKGDIPEGYSVSREKKERFSLILESASTNQTSMYLCASSFGDSGNTIYFGEGSWLTVV.

The sample holds a few counts of this clonotype. The chain employs TRBV7-8 and TRBJ2-2; the match to TRBD2 covers 11 bases. V was clipped by 5 bases and J by 3 bases; unmatched bases: 5. Looked up from germline, CDR1 is SGHVS and CDR2 is FQNEAQ. CDR3 length equals 16 residues. CDR3 nucleotides: TGTGCCAGCAGCCCCAGACTAGCGGGGTACACCGGGGAGCTGTTTTTT. Its translation: CASSPRLAGYTGELFF.

This clonotype was seen repeatedly, ten times or more. J is TRBJ1-6 and V is TRBV10-3, with 8 bases fitting TRBD1. The CDR3 has 15 residues. The ends lost 9 bases at V and 4 bases at J; junction bases unmatched: 8. CDR1 is ENHRY, CDR2 SYGVKD, per germline. The CDR3 loop is CAIQQGGGYNSPLHF. CDR3 nucleotide sequence: TGTGCCATTCAACAGGGGGGTGGATATAATTCACCCCTCCACTTT.